This note documents a single T cell receptor beta chain sequence. Its antigen remains unknown. The CDR3 is cut off 3 residues early in the read; its end comes from the germline J gene. The germline CDR1 and CDR2 sequences are DFQATT and SNEGSKA (reference sequence). The CDR3 contains 14 residues. The table came from immunoSEQ multiplex PCR; TCRdb's copy has only in-frame clones and leaves some out. This repertoire lists around 32,000 clones without singletons; approximately 4.7% sits in the top ten. This specimen comes from a study of T cell clonality in common variable immunodeficiency. Regarding the study as a whole: Compared with controls, CVID subjects had fewer shared TCRbeta clones. Common variable immunodeficiency TCR beta sequences reportedly had fewer deletions and N-nucleotide insertions. T cell subpopulation sequencing would be needed to explain CVID clonality. TCRbeta clonality was increased in CVID versus healthy controls.

The sequencing input was peripheral blood mononuclear cells. The clonotype comes from a person between 18 and 75 years old in good health. The chain joins TRBV20-1 to TRBJ1-2, with a tentative D call TRBD1 (5 bases). CDR3 bases read: TGCAGTGCCGGGCATAGCGGGACCTACAATGAG. It yields the protein CSAGHSGTYNE. The CDR3, in full, reads CSAGHSGTYNEYTF.